Shown below are 18 T cell receptor beta chains from a single sample sequenced in a study of blood T cells in healthy people across ages. PCR was performed a second time for roughly 7 to 11 cycles using a sample-barcoded 5' primer and a J-beta primer mix. TCRdb passed the 5' RACE reads through MiXCR, listing each CDR3 protein once. The sample holds 1.2 million to 1.5 million distinct CDR3 sequences, 45% to 70% seen once. Sequencing was done on a sample of blood. All receptors come from a man aged 18 to 30 in good health.

This clonotype was seen more than once but under ten times. The rearrangement joins TRBV27 to TRBJ2-7, with D perhaps TRBD1 (6 bases). Germline V gene lookup returns CDR1 MNHEY and CDR2 SMNVEV (reference sequence). The CDR3 runs 14 residues. Trimming shortened V by 1 base and J by 1 base, and 8 bases separated the two germline ends. CDR3 protein: CASSLYTGSYEQYF. Here the CDR3 DNA reads TGTGCCAGCAGTTTATATACAGGGTCCTACGAGCAGTACTTC.

Comments on this clonotype: An end of the junction differs from the germline gene, which may be a read error. This sequence joins TRBV9 and TRBJ2-2; D ambiguous. The V gene's germline CDR1 is SGDLS and CDR2 YYNGEE. The CDR3 is 15 amino acids. The DNA for the CDR3 is TGTGCCAGCAGCGCCTTCCCAAGTCACACCAGGGAGCTGTTTTTT. This gives the protein CASSAFPSHTRELFF.

The chain combines TRBV4-2 with TRBJ1-1, with D possibly TRBD1 on 5 matching bases. This CDR3 has 15 residues. The V end was cut by 2 bases, the J end by 0 bases, with 10 bases between. The germline CDR1 and CDR2 sequences are LGHNA and YNFKEQ. The CDR3 protein is CASSQPTVMNTEAFF. CDR3 DNA: TGTGCCAGCAGCCAACCGACAGTCATGAACACTGAAGCTTTCTTT.

The rearrangement links TRBV4-2 to TRBJ2-3; perhaps TRBD1 as D (7 bases). This CDR3 region has 16 residues. From germline, CDR1 is LGHNA and CDR2 YNFKEQ. The V end was cut by 1 base, the J end by 3 bases, with 14 bases between. CDR3 sequence reads: CASSQGGTVVTDTQYF. The CDR3 DNA reads as TGTGCCAGCAGCCAAGGCGGGACAGTGGTAACAGATACGCAGTATTTT.

The chain has TRBV6-5 and TRBJ2-5; 7 bases match TRBD1. V shed 6 bases and J 11 bases; nucleotides not matched to a gene: 12. This CDR3 has 13 residues. Germline CDR1 MNHEY, CDR2 SVGAGI. CDR3 residues: CASSQGQLEEQYF. The CDR3, as DNA: TGTGCCAGCAGCCAGGGACAGTTGGAAGAGCAGTACTTC.

The rearrangement uses TRBV29-1 and TRBJ2-7; possibly TRBD1 for D (6 bases). The CDR3 runs to 13 residues. Germline-derived CDR1 and CDR2 are SQVTM and ANQGSEA. V shed 5 bases and J shed 0 bases, with 11 bases lying between them. CDR3 in amino acids: CSVPGESSYEQYF. CDR3 coding DNA: TGCAGCGTTCCAGGGGAGAGCTCCTACGAGCAGTACTTC.

This clonotype was counted only a few times. The gene calls are TRBV10-2 and TRBJ1-1; D ambiguous. The CDR3 is 14 amino acids. The germline V gene has CDR1 WSHSY and CDR2 SAAADI. Trimming stripped 4 bases from V and 4 bases from J, with 13 bases between. This chain's CDR3 is CASSAEIEGTEAFF. The CDR3 DNA is TGCGCCAGCAGTGCGGAGATCGAGGGCACTGAAGCTTTCTTT.

In its sample, this clonotype was seen once. V gene TRBV27 combines with J gene TRBJ2-5; 7 nucleotides match TRBD2. The J segment lost 11 bases and the V segment lost 6 bases, leaving 9 bases of the junction unmatched. CDR1 is MNHEY, CDR2 SMNVEV, per germline (reference sequence). This CDR3 is built from 12 residues. The CDR3 DNA reads as TGTGCCAGCAGAACTAGCGAGAGAGAGCAGTACTTC. As protein: CASRTSEREQYF.

This clonotype occurred a few times. The chain employs TRBV7-2 and TRBJ2-2; D is perhaps TRBD1 (5 bases). Between the trimmed V and J ends, which lost 10 bases and 7 bases, there was a span of 16 bases. The CDR3 is 13 residues long. The germline V gene has CDR1 SGHTA and CDR2 FQGNSA. CDR3 amino acids: CAKRGGSIGELFF. The CDR3 DNA reads as TGTGCCAAAAGGGGCGGATCGATCGGGGAGCTGTTTTTT. Full variable domain (outside the CDR3, taken from reference TRBV7-2 and TRBJ2-2): GAGVSQSPSNKVTEKGKDVELRCDPISGHTALYWYRQSLGQGLEFLIYFQGNSAPDKSGLPSDRFSAERTGGSVSTLTIQRTQQEDSAVYLCAKRGGSIGELFFGEGSRLTVL.

The CDR3 loop is CSARERGTTDTQYF. The CDR3 DNA is TGCAGTGCTAGAGAAAGAGGAACCACAGATACGCAGTATTTT. This chain joins TRBV20-1 and TRBJ2-3; no definite D call. Trimming shortened V by 0 bases and J by 2 bases, and 9 bases separated the two germline ends. The germline CDR1 and CDR2 sequences are DFQATT and SNEGSKA (reference sequence). This CDR3 is 14 amino acids long.

This chain connects TRBV20-1 to TRBJ1-1; no clear D. This CDR3 spans 10 amino acids. V lost 7 bases, J lost 11 bases, and 14 bases lay in between. Germline CDR1 reads DFQATT; CDR2 reads SNEGSKA (reference sequence). The chain's CDR3 is CSDNSGWAFF. The CDR3 coding sequence is TGCAGTGACAATTCCGGGTGGGCTTTCTTT.

This sequence joins TRBV4-1 and TRBJ2-5; a weak D match, TRBD1 (5 bases). CDR1 MGHRA and CDR2 YSYEKL come from the germline V gene. V was trimmed by 4 bases and J by 2 bases, leaving 14 bases between them. The CDR3 consists of 15 residues. The CDR3 is CASSLPEAGQETQYF. The CDR3 DNA reads TGCGCCAGCAGCCTACCCGAGGCAGGGCAAGAGACCCAGTACTTC.

This sequence joins TRBV27 and TRBJ2-3; D gene ambiguous. Trimming pared 7 bases from V and 0 bases from J, leaving 11 bases between. The CDR3 is 14 residues long. CDR1 is MNHEY and CDR2 is SMNVEV in the germline V gene (reference sequence). CDR3 loop: CASTVGRSTDTQYF. The CDR3 DNA is TGTGCCAGCACGGTCGGCAGGAGCACAGATACGCAGTATTTT.

The chain uses TRBV12-3 or TRBV12-4 and TRBJ2-2; no clear D gene. This CDR3 is 13 amino acids long. Trimming left V 4 bases short and J 4 bases short, with 7 bases between. The CDR3 nucleotides read TGTGCCAGCAGTTATCCAGGCACCGGGGAGCTGTTTTTT. This codes for CASSYPGTGELFF.

This clonotype has more than one count but fewer than ten. Here the CDR3 reads CASSPRQSNTEAFF. CDR3 nucleotide sequence: TGTGCCAGCAGCCCGCGACAGTCGAACACTGAAGCTTTCTTT. The chain has TRBV7-8 and TRBJ1-1, with TRBD1 as a possible D gene (5 bases). CDR1 and CDR2 from the germline V gene are SGHVS and FQNEAQ. The CDR3 consists of 14 residues. The V end lost 5 bases, the J end lost 1 base, and 11 bases lay between the germline ends.

The V gene is TRBV20-1, the J gene TRBJ2-5; 13 bases are shared with TRBD2. Looked up from germline, CDR1 is DFQATT and CDR2 is SNEGSKA (reference sequence). V lost 2 bases to trimming and J lost 2 bases; unmatched junction nucleotides: 11. This CDR3 comprises 18 residues. The CDR3 loop is CSARIYPGLAGTQETQYF. CDR3 coding DNA: TGCAGTGCTAGAATCTATCCGGGACTAGCGGGGACACAAGAGACCCAGTACTTC.

V and J are TRBV14 and TRBJ2-1; D is tentatively TRBD1 or TRBD2 (5 bases each). V was cut by 2 bases and J by 6 bases, with 17 bases left in between. The CDR3 is made up of 16 amino acids. Germline CDR1 is SGHDN and CDR2 is FVKESK. The CDR3 protein is CASSQFTGGRANEQFF. The CDR3 DNA sequence: TGTGCCAGCAGCCAATTTACTGGGGGTAGGGCCAATGAGCAGTTCTTC.

This chain joins TRBV5-1 and TRBJ2-3; D perhaps matches TRBD2 (6 bases). The germline V and J ends were trimmed by 0 bases and 4 bases, with 12 bases remaining between them. Germline V lookup: CDR1 SGHRS, CDR2 YFSETQ. The CDR3 loop spans 15 amino acids. CDR3 bases: TGCGCCAGCAGCTTGGACGGGAGAGTTTCAGATACGCAGTATTTT. This translates into CASSLDGRVSDTQYF.